The source of this T cell receptor beta chain is a study of naive and memory T cell subsets. This CDR3 has 14 amino acids. Whole-study findings and limits: No ground truth validated the naive and memory repertoire findings.

This clonotype rates as medium-sized. What it binds is not known. Alpha and beta libraries were amplified separately from the second PCR onward. Four subsets defined by CD45RA and CD27 were sorted after CD3, CD4, CD8 and live/dead staining. Both TRBC1 and TRBC2 were covered by a beta constant-region primer of two equimolar oligonucleotides. Four rounds of PCR amplified the ligated cDNA using nested alpha and beta constant-region primers plus SP2. Ligation attached a single-stranded oligonucleotide with a 12-nucleotide UMI and the SP2 primer to the cDNA 3' end. TCRdb fed the UMI-ligation and nested PCR reads into MiXCR, producing one record per CDR3 protein. The sample carries about 2,700 distinct CDR3 sequences, roughly 5.2% recorded once.

What was sequenced was CD4+ TEMRA cells from blood. The subset here: effector memory re-expressing CD45RA, CD45RA+ CD27-. This TCR derives from a human donor in good health. The chain carries TRBV21-1 and TRBJ2-2; the table's TRBD1 call for D was not verified on the DNA. TRBV21-1 is labeled a pseudogene. The CDR3 sequence: CASSPDRGTGELFF. CDR3 nucleotides: TGTGCCAGCAGCCCAGACCGGGGAACCGGGGAGCTGTTTTTT.